These T cell receptor beta chains were read from a single sample in a study of blood T cell repertoires in COVID-19. Some clones are missing from TCRdb's copy, which holds only in-frame ones; the method was immunoSEQ multiplex PCR. The data show under 50,000 clones, roughly nine tenths seen once. The sequenced sample was peripheral blood. Receptors were obtained from a man between 65 and 85 years old with active COVID-19. CDR3s include the opening cysteine and the closing phenylalanine or tryptophan. A row's size may be missing; if present it is once, few, many or a size class.

v_call clone_size cdr3_aa
TRBV5-1 - CASSGTGTSYEQYF
TRBV28 - CASSYPSDVNYGYTF
TRBV3-1/TRBV3-2 - CASSQDLLGGGATGELFF
TRBV6-5 - CASSIGTAEYEQYF
TRBV9 - CASSVASRNSPLHF
TRBV19 - CANAQGMYSNQPQHF
TRBV6-2/TRBV6-3 - CASSPGQGAAVTEAFF
TRBV6-4 - CASSKTDRGRTGELFF
TRBV7-2 - CASSFPDSFNEQFF
TRBV6-4 - CASSERGRTGELFF
TRBV29-1 - CSVGGTGTGSSYGYTF
TRBV29-1 - CSVRDREYEQYF
TRBV3-1/TRBV3-2 - CASSQASYEQYF
TRBV4-2 - CASSQVDSRGEAFF
TRBV6-5 - CASSYEPQGFRGYTF
TRBV2 - CASIQQASFTEQYF
TRBV4-3 - CASSHLPTGSTEAFF
TRBV19 - CATGPGYTF
TRBV9 - CASSPPTGHLNTEAFF
TRBV27 - CASTEYGGTGVGNIQYF
TRBV10-2 once CAIGTGGTDTQYF
TRBV6-5 - CASSYSGGGPPYEQYF
TRBV5-4 - CASSLGFETGRPNTEAFF
TRBV7-9 - CASSLVGVDEKLFF
TRBV18 - CASSLSTGRGYTF
TRBV7-8 - CASSRRDTGELFF
TRBV10-1 - CASTLRDREWGTDTQYF
TRBV6-6 - CATSRGSEAGELFF
TRBV28 - CASRQGRNSPLHF
TRBV19 - CATLPAGNQPQHF
TRBV19 - CASSIAADSYEQYF
TRBV2 - CASRRRGQGTEPQHF
TRBV6-2/TRBV6-3 - CASSLLSGGALSYNEQFF
TRBV6-6 - CASSRTGTGSNQPQHF
TRBV28 - CASESGGNQPQHF
TRBV27 - CASSPRGRMNTEAFF
TRBV5-1 - CASSLELWGTGLGVEQFF
TRBV6-4 - CASSDSTSGGYEQYF
TRBV4-2 - CASSQEPTGGQPQHF
TRBV7-2 - CASSSDRDGATQYF
TRBV7-9 - CASSLSLGTGGTDTQYF
TRBV7-7 - CASSPLGLAGDTQYF
TRBV2 - CASSYRGRIITDTQYF
TRBV5-1 - CASSLVSGTGGYGYTF
TRBV18 - CASSPGVGGGETQYF
TRBV7-9 - CASSPRGAQETQYF
TRBV19 - CASSPGTGSYNEQFF
TRBV2 - CAKQRTGETYEQYF
TRBV7-3 - CASSLNVLETQYF
TRBV15 - CATSTRQGPNTEAFF